Each of the 16 T cell receptor beta chains below was sequenced from the same sample in a study of blood T cells in healthy people across ages. PCR was performed a second time for roughly 7 to 11 cycles using a sample-barcoded 5' primer and a J-beta primer mix. In TCRdb, the 5' RACE reads were re-called with MiXCR into one record per CDR3 protein. The table shows approximately 2,000,000 distinct CDR3 sequences, with 35% to 50% occurring only once. Sequences were obtained from blood. These receptors originate from a human donor in good health.

At least ten counts were recorded for this clonotype. The gene calls are TRBV7-2 and TRBJ1-2; D is possibly TRBD1 (5 bases). From germline, CDR1 is SGHTA and CDR2 FQGNSA. Trimming cost V 1 base and J 4 bases, with 10 bases left between them. This CDR3 contains 14 residues. The CDR3 sequence is CASSLGGRSYGYTF. CDR3 coding DNA: TGTGCCAGCAGCTTAGGGGGCCGGTCCTATGGCTACACCTTC.

The chain uses TRBV6-2 or TRBV6-3 and TRBJ2-4; no clear D gene. The DNA matches TRBJ2-7 better at its end, which makes the J call doubtful. From germline, CDR1 is MNHEY and CDR2 SVGEGT. CDR3 size: 14 residues. CDR3 in DNA: TGTGCCAGCAGTTACGCTGGATTTCACTACGAGCAGTACTTC. Translating it yields CASSYAGFHYEQYF.

The rearrangement uses TRBV20-1 and TRBJ2-5; D remains unclear. CDR3 size: 13 residues. V was cut by 4 bases and J by 0 bases, with 9 bases left in between. Germline CDR1 and CDR2: DFQATT and SNEGSKA (reference sequence). The CDR3 nucleotides are TGCAGTGCTAAAACACACTACCAAGAGACCCAGTACTTC. Its protein product is CSAKTHYQETQYF.

In this sample, this clonotype turned up many times. At one of its ends the junction is not consistent with the germline gene, which may arise from a read error. The CDR3 coding sequence is TGTGCCAGCAGCTCTCGAGGAGACACTGAAGCTTTCTTT. Its translation: CASSSRGDTEAFF. The chain carries TRBV5-1 and TRBJ1-1; D not certain. CDR1 is SGHRS and CDR2 is YFSETQ in the germline V gene. The CDR3 covers 13 residues.

A note on this clonotype: Compared with germline, one end of the junction differs, possibly owing to a read error. The V call is TRBV12-3 or TRBV12-4, the J call TRBJ2-7; the D call may be TRBD1 or TRBD2 (6 bases each). CDR3 length: 13 residues. The CDR3, as DNA: TGTGCCAACAGTTTTGGGGGGCTCGACGAGCAGTACTTC. It codes for CANSFGGLDEQYF.

This rearrangement joins TRBV6-2 or TRBV6-3 to TRBJ1-2; D gene unclear. Trimming removed 0 bases from V and 7 bases from J, with 9 bases in between. The CDR3 contains 13 residues. CDR1 MNHEY and CDR2 SVGEGT come from the germline V gene. The CDR3 loop is CASSYSFTSGYTF. CDR3 DNA: TGTGCCAGCAGTTACTCGTTCACCTCTGGCTACACCTTC.

This rearrangement joins TRBV6-6 to TRBJ2-4, with no clear D. CDR1 MNHNY and CDR2 SVGAGI come from the germline V gene (reference sequence). The CDR3 runs 13 residues. The V end was cut by 2 bases, the J end by 1 base, with 3 bases between. The CDR3 sequence is CASSYEAKNIQYF. CDR3 DNA: TGTGCCAGCAGTTACGAGGCCAAAAACATTCAGTACTTC.

This clonotype was seen a handful of times. The gene calls are TRBV13 and TRBJ2-3; no clear D gene. This CDR3 has 12 residues. Germline values: CDR1 PRHDT, CDR2 FYEKMQ (reference sequence). V dropped 8 bases and J dropped 8 bases, with 14 bases sitting between them. CDR3 residues: CASATDVGTQYF. CDR3 nucleotides: TGTGCCAGCGCCACGGACGTTGGTACGCAGTATTTT.

In its sample, this clonotype was seen a few times. The chain combines TRBV4-1 with TRBJ2-3, with unresolved D. Per germline, CDR1 MGHRA and CDR2 YSYEKL. The CDR3 contains 15 residues. V shed 4 bases and J shed 2 bases, with 13 bases lying between them. The CDR3 DNA sequence: TGCGCCAGCAGCCCTCGGCCATCCCCCACAGATACGCAGTATTTT. Encoded protein: CASSPRPSPTDTQYF.

In its sample, this clonotype was seen once. The genes are TRBV27 and TRBJ1-2, with 10 bases aligning to TRBD1. The CDR3 length is 15 residues. The V segment lost 6 bases and the J segment 2 bases; nucleotides outside the gene matches: 6. Per germline, CDR1 MNHEY and CDR2 SMNVEV (reference sequence). The chain's CDR3 is CASSRQGAGNYGYTF. CDR3 DNA: TGTGCCAGCAGCAGACAGGGGGCTGGAAACTATGGCTACACCTTC.

This clonotype has more than one count but fewer than ten. V gene TRBV10-3 combines with J gene TRBJ1-3, with a weak D call TRBD1 (6 bases). CDR1 is ENHRY, CDR2 SYGVKD, per germline. Trimming stripped 10 bases from V and 2 bases from J, with 18 bases between. The CDR3 totals 15 residues. The CDR3 DNA is TGTGCCAACGCCCCGGACAGATCAGCTGGAAACACCATATATTTT. Translating gives CANAPDRSAGNTIYF.

This chain connects TRBV5-1 to TRBJ1-1, with D perhaps matching TRBD1 (5 bases). Germline CDR1 reads SGHRS; CDR2 reads YFSETQ. There are 17 residues in the CDR3. Trimming removed 1 base from V and 4 bases from J, with 20 bases in between. CDR3 nucleotide sequence: TGCGCCAGCAGCTTGCGAGGGCGGGGGGAGTCGTCCACTGAAGCTTTCTTT. Translating gives CASSLRGRGESSTEAFF.

This chain uses TRBV15 with TRBJ2-1; D not resolved. The V and J ends lost 0 bases and 5 bases respectively, with 17 bases between them. Germline loops: CDR1 LNHNV, CDR2 YYDKDF (reference sequence). CDR3 length: 17 residues. CDR3 DNA: TGTGCCACCAGCAGAGATCACACCCCTGTTGGGCACAATGAGCAGTTCTTC. Protein: CATSRDHTPVGHNEQFF.

This clonotype appeared a single time. The rearrangement uses TRBV5-1 and TRBJ1-2; D might be TRBD1 (5 bases). CDR1 is SGHRS, CDR2 YFSETQ, per germline. The ends were cut back, 3 bases at V and 5 bases at J, with 17 bases in the middle. This CDR3 region has 15 residues. CDR3 DNA: TGCGCCAGCAGCTCAAGGAAACCCGGGACGTATGGCTACACCTTC. As protein: CASSSRKPGTYGYTF. Using reference TRBV5-1 and TRBJ1-2 for the parts outside the CDR3, the full variable domain is KAGVTQTPRYLIKTRGQQVTLSCSPISGHRSVSWYQQTPGQGLQFLFEYFSETQRNKGNFPGRFSGRQFSNSRSEMNVSTLELGDSALYLCASSSRKPGTYGYTFGSGTRLTVV.

This chain links TRBV7-8 with TRBJ1-2; D perhaps matches TRBD1 (6 bases). V lost 2 bases to trimming and J lost 0 bases, with 13 bases between them. The CDR3 has 16 residues. The germline CDR1 and CDR2 sequences are SGHVS and FQNEAQ. The CDR3 loop reads CASSLTKQGSNYGYTF. Written as DNA, the CDR3 is TGTGCCAGCAGCTTAACGAAACAGGGTTCTAACTATGGCTACACCTTC.

The V call is TRBV6-2 or TRBV6-3, the J call TRBJ1-6; maybe TRBD1 (6 bases). The CDR3 length is 15 residues. Trimming stripped 0 bases from V and 7 bases from J, with 10 bases between. The V gene's germline CDR1 is MNHEY and CDR2 SVGEGT. The DNA for the CDR3 is TGTGCCAGCAGTTACTCGCAGGGGAGAAATTCACCCCTCCACTTT. It encodes CASSYSQGRNSPLHF.